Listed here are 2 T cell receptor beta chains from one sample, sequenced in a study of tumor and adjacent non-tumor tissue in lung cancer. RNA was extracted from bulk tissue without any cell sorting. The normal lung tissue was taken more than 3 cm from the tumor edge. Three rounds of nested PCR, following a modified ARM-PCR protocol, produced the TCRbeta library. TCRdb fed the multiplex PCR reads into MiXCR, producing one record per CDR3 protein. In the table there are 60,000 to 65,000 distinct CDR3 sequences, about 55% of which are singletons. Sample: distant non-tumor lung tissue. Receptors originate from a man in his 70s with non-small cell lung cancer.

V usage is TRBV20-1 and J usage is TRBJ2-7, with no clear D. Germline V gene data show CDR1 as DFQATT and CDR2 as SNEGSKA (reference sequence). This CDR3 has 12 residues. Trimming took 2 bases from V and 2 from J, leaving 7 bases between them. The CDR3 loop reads CSARPRAYEQYF. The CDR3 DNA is TGCAGTGCTAGACCCCGCGCCTACGAGCAGTACTTC.

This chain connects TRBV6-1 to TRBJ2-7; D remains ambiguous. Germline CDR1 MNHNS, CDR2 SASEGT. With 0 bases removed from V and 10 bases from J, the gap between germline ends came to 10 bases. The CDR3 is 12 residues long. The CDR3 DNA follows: TGTGCCAGCAGTGAAGCTGCGGCCGAACAGTACTTC. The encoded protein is CASSEAAAEQYF.